Listed below are T cell receptor beta chains from one sample, sequenced in a study of beta chain features in type 1 diabetes. Libraries were prepared by immunoSEQ multiplex PCR; TCRdb keeps only in-frame clonotypes and omits some of them. The sample lists 630,000 or so clones; around an eighth were seen once. Sequenced material: naive CD4+ T cells from blood. The receptors stem from a man between 18 and 35 years old with type 1 diabetes. CDR3s leave out the opening cysteine and the closing phenylalanine or tryptophan. Each record gives: CDR3 length, J gene, V gene, CDR3 protein.

>14|TRBJ2-7|TRBV7-2
ASSLGGWTGPYEQY
>12|TRBJ1-1|TRBV7-2
ASSRDKAVTEAF
>13|TRBJ1-2|TRBV5-1
ASNAMGTVLAGYT
>12|TRBJ2-7|TRBV6-5
ASSDNREPYEQY
>10|TRBJ2-3|TRBV9
ASSVGLDTQY
>11|TRBJ1-2|TRBV4-1
ASSQDFHYGYT
>15|TRBJ2-5|TRBV7-9
ASSWGLAGPLAETQY
>14|TRBJ2-1|TRBV13
ASSRLAQSSYNEQF
>10|TRBJ2-4|TRBV9
AITLAKNIQY
>13|TRBJ2-3|TRBV6-6
ASSSPGESTDTQY
>10|TRBJ1-2|TRBV28
ASSLGNYGYT
>13|TRBJ2-5|TRBV5-4
ASSYGGGFQETQY
>13|TRBJ2-1|TRBV9
ASSAGDPTYNEQF
>11|TRBJ2-2|TRBV28
ASSLRHPGELF
>10|TRBJ2-7|TRBV30
AWEAGTYEQY
>11|TRBJ1-2|TRBV29-1
SGRTSGSNGYT
>17|TRBJ2-6|TRBV5-1
ASSFPNKRTESGANVLT
>9|TRBJ1-1|TRBV20-1
SAQPGTEAF
>12|TRBJ2-7|TRBV2
ASSGADRGHEQY
>13|TRBJ1-1|TRBV6-6
ASSNRGQENTEAF
>10|TRBJ1-3|TRBV7-2
ASSLIGNTIY
>14|TRBJ2-1|TRBV7-9
ASSLGLGSSYNEQF